One and the same sample provided the 23 T cell receptor beta chains below, sequenced in a study of shared clonotypes between healthy human individuals. Using immunoSEQ multiplex PCR, the repertoire was profiled, and TCRdb retains in-frame clones only, with some absent. The table has approximately 350,000 clones, approximately 96% seen once. Specimen: memory CD8+ T cells sorted from blood. Subset meaning: CD45RO+ cells pooled with CCR7-negative TemRA cells. All receptors come from a man aged 25-40 years in good health.

The chain's CDR3 is CASSDDTQYF. The CDR3 DNA reads as TGTGCCAGCAGTGACGATACGCAGTATTTT. The chain combines TRBV6-4 with TRBJ2-3, with D uncertain. CDR1 is MRHNA, CDR2 SNTAGT, per germline. This CDR3 has 10 amino acids. V was shortened by 2 bases and J by 6 bases, with 0 bases between the two germline ends.

V is TRBV18 and J is TRBJ2-1; 8 positions agree with TRBD2. Germline V CDR1 and CDR2: KGHSH, LQKENI. V trimming: 3 bases; J trimming: 2 bases; junction bases outside the gene matches: 6. The CDR3 is made up of 16 amino acids. The chain's CDR3 is CASSPGAGGTYNEQFF. In nucleotides, the CDR3 is TGTGCCAGCTCACCGGGGGCGGGAGGTACCTACAATGAGCAGTTCTTC.

The CDR3 loop reads CASSAVLVAKNIQYF. CDR3 bases: TGTGCCAGCAGTGCCGTTTTGGTGGCCAAAAACATTCAGTACTTC. This chain links TRBV2 with TRBJ2-4; D is uncertain. This CDR3 has 15 amino acids. Germline V gene sequence: CDR1 SNHLY, CDR2 FYNNEI. Trimming removed 4 bases at V and 1 base at J, with 11 bases between.

The V call is TRBV28, the J call TRBJ1-1, with D perhaps matching TRBD1 (5 bases). This CDR3 spans 13 amino acids. Germline CDR1 is MDHEN and CDR2 is SYDVKM. Trimming took off 5 bases at V and 8 bases at J, with 15 bases between the two ends. The CDR3 coding sequence is TGTGCCAGCAGTCCGCAGTGGGGGTTCGAAGCTTTCTTT. Translating gives CASSPQWGFEAFF.

The chain employs TRBV5-1 and TRBJ1-5; D may be TRBD1 (5 bases). The CDR3 is 14 residues long. The germline gives CDR1 SGHRS, CDR2 YFSETQ. Trimming shortened V by 5 bases and J by 1 base, and 10 bases separated the two germline ends. The CDR3 coding sequence is TGCGCCAGCAGGGGGCGAGAAAGCAATCAGCCCCAGCATTTT. Protein product: CASRGRESNQPQHF. Filled out from reference TRBV5-1 and TRBJ1-5, the complete variable domain reads KAGVTQTPRYLIKTRGQQVTLSCSPISGHRSVSWYQQTPGQGLQFLFEYFSETQRNKGNFPGRFSGRQFSNSRSEMNVSTLELGDSALYLCASRGRESNQPQHFGDGTRLSIL.

This chain connects TRBV28 to TRBJ2-7, with D perhaps TRBD2 (6 bases). The germline V gene encodes CDR1 MDHEN and CDR2 SYDVKM. V dropped 2 bases and J dropped 2 bases, with 13 bases sitting between them. The CDR3 runs 15 residues. The CDR3 protein is CASSLTGRGTYEQYF. The CDR3, as DNA: TGTGCCAGCAGTTTAACGGGACGGGGGACCTACGAGCAGTACTTC.

This chain uses TRBV6-6 with TRBJ2-1; 10 nucleotides match TRBD2. The CDR3 has 14 residues. Per germline, CDR1 MNHNY and CDR2 SVGAGI (reference sequence). J lost 10 bases, V lost 10 bases, and 13 bases had no gene match. The DNA of the CDR3 is TGTGCCACCACCGAGGCTAGCGGGAGATTAGAGCAGTTCTTC. Its translation is CATTEASGRLEQFF.

This clone was recorded only once. The chain has TRBV30 and TRBJ1-5; D is uncertain. V lost 1 base, J lost 7 bases, and 14 bases lay in between. CDR1 and CDR2 (germline): GTSNPN, SVGIG (reference sequence). The CDR3 has 14 amino acids. This chain's CDR3 is CAWSEFADRQPQHF. The DNA of the CDR3 is TGTGCCTGGAGTGAGTTTGCAGATAGGCAGCCCCAGCATTTT. Together with reference TRBV30 and TRBJ1-5, the CDR3 gives the full variable domain: SQTIHQWPATLVQPVGSPLSLECTVEGTSNPNLYWYRQAAGRGLQLLFYSVGIGQISSEVPQNLSASRPQDRQFILSSKKLLLSDSGFYLCAWSEFADRQPQHFGDGTRLSIL.

This clone came up once. The same CDR3 can be traced to other DNA sequences in this sample. The genes are TRBV5-4 and TRBJ2-1, with D possibly being TRBD2 (5 bases). Germline assignment: CDR1 SGHNT and CDR2 YYREEE (reference sequence). V was clipped by 0 bases and J by 1 base, with 11 bases between them. The CDR3 totals 16 residues. The CDR3 reads CASSLGLATSYNEQFF. The CDR3 DNA reads TGTGCCAGCAGCTTGGGATTAGCGACGTCCTACAATGAGCAGTTCTTC.

The chain has TRBV9 and TRBJ2-2; D may correspond to TRBD1 or TRBD2 (5 bases each). V lost 0 bases and J lost 8, with 14 bases in between. Per germline, CDR1 SGDLS and CDR2 YYNGEE. The CDR3 is 15 amino acids. The CDR3 spells CASSVARGESGELFF. Here the CDR3 DNA reads TGTGCCAGCAGCGTAGCCCGAGGGGAATCGGGGGAGCTGTTTTTT.

The chain couples TRBV27 to TRBJ2-7; TRBD1 matches 8 bases. The germline CDR1 and CDR2 sequences are MNHEY and SMNVEV (reference sequence). The junction had 4 bases not matched to a gene; V was cut back by 2 bases and J by 4 bases. The CDR3 is 14 residues long. Here the CDR3 DNA reads TGTGCCAGCAGTTTACAGGGGGCGGGTTACGAGCAGTACTTC. It translates to CASSLQGAGYEQYF.

This sequence joins TRBV2 and TRBJ2-7; D call uncertain. V was pared by 0 bases and J by 3 bases, with 9 bases between. The CDR3 has 14 residues. Germline CDR1 SNHLY, CDR2 FYNNEI. The CDR3 reads CASSEAPQFYEQYF. As DNA, the CDR3 is TGTGCCAGCAGTGAAGCGCCCCAGTTCTACGAGCAGTACTTC.

The rearrangement joins TRBV28 to TRBJ1-4; D is perhaps TRBD1 (5 bases). Germline loops: CDR1 MDHEN, CDR2 SYDVKM. The CDR3 runs to 14 residues. With 2 bases removed from V and 3 bases from J, the gap between germline ends came to 7 bases. For the CDR3, the DNA is TGTGCCAGCAGTTTAGGGGACCCTAATGAAAAACTGTTTTTT. Translated: CASSLGDPNEKLFF.

The chain combines TRBV6-4 with TRBJ2-7, with D tentatively TRBD1 (6 bases). Germline CDR1 is MRHNA and CDR2 is SNTAGT. V lost 7 bases, J lost 5 bases, and 24 bases lay in between. The CDR3 sequence is 16 residues long. The CDR3 reads CASTLTTGLVVDEQYF. DNA of the CDR3: TGTGCCAGCACATTGACCACAGGGCTGGTTGTGGACGAGCAGTACTTC.

About this clone itself: Compared with germline, one end of the junction differs, possibly owing to a read error. Within the sample, other DNA sequences also encode this same CDR3. The V and J genes are TRBV5-1 and TRBJ1-4; 7 bases map to TRBD1. The CDR3 is made up of 13 amino acids. Germline CDR1 and CDR2: SGHRS and YFSETQ. The CDR3 bases are TGCGCCAGCAGCTTGGGACAGGGTGAAAAACTATTTTTT. It translates to CASSLGQGEKLFF.

As concerns this clone: Other DNA sequences in this specimen translate into the identical CDR3. V and J are TRBV7-2 and TRBJ2-5; 10 positions match TRBD1. With V trimmed by 5 bases and J by 11 bases, 2 bases remained unmatched. Germline V gene sequence: CDR1 SGHTA, CDR2 FQGNSA. CDR3 length equals 11 residues. CDR3 nucleotides: TGTGCCAGCAGCCCGGGACAGGGGCAGTACTTC. It specifies CASSPGQGQYF.

J is TRBJ2-1 and V is TRBV5-8, with TRBD2 as a possible D gene (6 bases). CDR3 length equals 16 residues. V was pared by 4 bases and J by 0 bases, with 14 bases between. Germline V gene sequence: CDR1 SGHTS, CDR2 YDEGEE. The CDR3 loop is CASSDGGLSSYNEQFF. CDR3 in DNA: TGTGCCAGCAGCGACGGAGGGCTGAGCTCCTACAATGAGCAGTTCTTC.

The genes are TRBV4-2 and TRBJ2-7, with D hard to call. Germline lookup yields CDR1 LGHNA and CDR2 YNFKEQ. The CDR3 is made up of 14 amino acids. With 0 bases removed from V and 0 bases from J, the gap between germline ends came to 6 bases. The CDR3 region is CASSQEVSSYEQYF. As DNA, the CDR3 is TGTGCCAGCAGCCAAGAGGTAAGCTCCTACGAGCAGTACTTC.

The V and J genes are TRBV6-6 and TRBJ2-1; tentative D call: TRBD2 (6 bases). The CDR3 length is 15 residues. Germline CDR1 and CDR2: MNHNY and SVGAGI (reference sequence). V lost 0 bases to trimming and J lost 0 bases, with 6 bases between them. The CDR3, as DNA: TGTGCCAGCAGTTACTCGACTAGCTCCTACAATGAGCAGTTCTTC. It specifies CASSYSTSSYNEQFF.

V is TRBV30 and J is TRBJ1-2; the D is unclear. The CDR3 consists of 11 residues. From germline, CDR1 is GTSNPN and CDR2 SVGIG (reference sequence). V was pared by 5 bases and J by 4 bases, with 8 bases between. In DNA form, the CDR3 reads TGTGCCTGGGGAAAGGGCTATGGCTACACCTTC. Translating it yields CAWGKGYGYTF. Variable domain in full (rest from reference TRBV30 and TRBJ1-2): SQTIHQWPATLVQPVGSPLSLECTVEGTSNPNLYWYRQAAGRGLQLLFYSVGIGQISSEVPQNLSASRPQDRQFILSSKKLLLSDSGFYLCAWGKGYGYTFGSGTRLTVV.

The V and J genes are TRBV5-1 and TRBJ2-2; a weak D match, TRBD2 (6 bases). The CDR3 has 15 amino acids. The germline V gene has CDR1 SGHRS and CDR2 YFSETQ. The germline V and J ends were trimmed by 2 bases and 3 bases, with 11 bases remaining between them. The CDR3 bases are TGCGCCAGCAGCTTTTTAGCGGTGGACACCGGGGAGCTGTTTTTT. Its protein is CASSFLAVDTGELFF.

This chain joins TRBV4-1 and TRBJ2-1; 13 positions agree with TRBD2. CDR1 is MGHRA, CDR2 YSYEKL, per germline. Unmatched junction bases numbered 12, after V lost 1 base and J lost 0 bases. The CDR3 runs 21 residues. CDR3 residues: CASSQAGTSGKDHRSYNEQFF. As DNA, the CDR3 is TGCGCCAGCAGCCAAGCAGGGACTAGCGGGAAAGATCACCGCTCCTACAATGAGCAGTTCTTC.

V is TRBV7-3 and J is TRBJ2-7; TRBD1 aligns across 7 bases. J was trimmed by 1 base and V by 5 bases; bases with no gene match: 8. Per the germline V gene, CDR1 is SGHTA and CDR2 is FQGTGA. The CDR3 contains 15 residues. Written as DNA, the CDR3 is TGTGCCAGCAGCGTATCCGGGACAGAATCCTACGAGCAGTACTTC. Residues: CASSVSGTESYEQYF.